This T cell receptor (beta chain) was identified in a study of T cells in women clearing cervical HPV infection (dated by TCRdb to 2017 to 2018). Regarding the complete study: The cases were around 23 women with histologically confirmed HPV16-related CIN3 or worse, and 2 of those women had invasive cancers. Among cases, blood sampling came a median of roughly 150 days after lesion detection, with an interquartile range of about 85 to 220 days. An exploratory proof-of-principle case-control study, nested within the Guanacaste HPV Natural History Study in Costa Rica, was conducted to compare TCR repertoires across cervical HPV16 outcomes. Case blood was taken at the visit when the lesion was first identified, whereas control blood was taken when infection was no longer detected. Cases and controls were matched on year of sample collection and on age within five years. Since HLA typing was available for only a few women, HLA type could not be ruled out as a confounder. The 20 to 30 controls were women who cleared a single incident HPV16 infection within 12 months without developing precancer or cancer. As quality controls, five blinded duplicates were added to each group, bringing the total to 60 or so samples made up of around 50 participants and some ten replicates. Cases had a median age of approximately 35 years compared with 38 to 40 for controls, and baseline characteristics showed no significant differences between the groups. The parent cohort enrolled around 10,000 women aged 18 or older in Guanacaste, Costa Rica, during about 1993 to 1994 and followed them for around 7 years.

Every participant had a single incident cervical HPV16 infection, and women with prevalent HPV16 infections were excluded. Cervical HPV DNA was detected with MY09/MY11 PCR, and genotyping was done by dot-blot hybridization. Roughly 15 mL of heparinized blood were centrifuged, and the buffy coat was aliquoted, frozen at -30°C, then stored at -80°C. QIAGEN kits were used to extract genomic DNA from buffy coat specimens. The CDR3 starts with the cysteine, ends with the phenylalanine, and has 13 residues. The CDR3 was read in part: 30 bases, with the frame set at base 1. The germline V gene (reference sequence) provides CDR1 GTSNPN and CDR2 SVGIG. The immunoSEQ assay used multiplex PCR to amplify TCR beta CDR3 regions from an average of around 1.2 ug of genomic DNA per sample. Primer bias was corrected in the assay by using a complete synthetic TCR repertoire to establish an amplification baseline. Amplicons were sequenced on the Illumina platform. Per the source publication's procedure: Sequence errors were corrected by clustering with frequency ratios and a modified nearest-neighbor algorithm, and the sequences were then analyzed in the immunoSEQ Analyzer using IMGT gene definitions. At each rarefaction depth, TCR richness and evenness were averaged across 20 rarefaction repeats, and any sample with fewer sequences than the depth was left out. Wilcoxon rank sum tests with FDR correction were used to compare V, D and J gene relative abundances between the groups. For the blinded duplicates, the intraclass correlation was 95% to 96% for TCR richness and averaged around 81% across about 67 gene segments. TCRdb took this table from immuneACCESS and kept in-frame rearrangements with V and J called. Such tables lack part of the clones; where checked against another copy, unresolved V genes explain under half of the gap, and the rest is unexplained. V, J and clone size were drawn from that table, and D and trimming were deduced from the DNA. This sample's table lists 20,000 to 25,000 clones. The leading ten clones occupy about 12% of the sample.

Worth noting for this clone: No antigen is known for it. The missing CDR3 end, 3 residues past where the read stops, is filled in from the germline J gene.

Summary of the overall study and its limitations: CIN3+ cases had significantly higher TCR repertoire richness than controls across sequencing depths, but evenness did not differ between the groups. Lower TRBV6-7 relative abundance was observed in cases than in controls (approximately 0.1% versus 0.17%; Bonferroni P = 0.0008). Because T-cell numbers per sample were unknown, differences in richness could reflect varying T-cell content rather than repertoire biology. Cases were distinguished from controls with an estimated AUC of roughly 0.81 by random forest classifiers combining richness and V gene abundances. The cross-sectional design could not show whether associations preceded infection or resulted from it; effector/memory subsets and HPV-specific T cells were not isolated.

The sequencing sample was made of blood buffy coat. The rearranged segments are TRBV30 and TRBJ2-3; the D region possibly corresponds to TRBD2 (6 bases align). The receptor comes from a woman aged 18-70 years with a cervical HPV16 infection that either progressed to CIN3+ or cleared (not recorded which). This receptor has the CDR3 CAWSERGWETQYF. The covered CDR3 bases are TGTGCCTGGAGTGAACGGGGGTGGGAGACG.